What follows are 11 T cell receptor beta chains derived from one specimen sequenced in a study of molecular identifiers for immune sequencing clone quantification. TCRdb independently ran MiXCR on the PCR reads; one entry per CDR3 protein. The data contain under 600,000 distinct CDR3 sequences, around 23% of them singletons. The specimen sequenced was naive CD8+ T cells from blood, with Jurkat cell RNA spiked in. Subset defined: FACS-sorted CD8+CD4-CCR7+CD45RA+ naive T cells. The receptors were gathered from a human donor in good health. Some libraries in this study had Jurkat cell RNA spiked in.

This clonotype was counted a few times. This chain uses TRBV13 with TRBJ2-5; D might be TRBD2 (6 bases). Germline-derived CDR1 and CDR2 are PRHDT and FYEKMQ (reference sequence). The V end lost 1 base, the J end lost 4 bases, and 13 bases lay between the germline ends. CDR3 length equals 15 residues. The CDR3 DNA reads TGTGCCAGCAGCTTAGCGGGAGAAGGGAGAGAGACCCAGTACTTC. It yields the protein CASSLAGEGRETQYF.

This clonotype has a handful of counts. This rearrangement joins TRBV4-3 to TRBJ2-3; 9 bases are a match to TRBD1. Germline V gives CDR1 LGHNA, CDR2 YSLEER. J gave up 1 base and V 0 bases, and 5 bases lay outside the gene matches. The length of the CDR3 is 17 residues. Here the CDR3 reads CASSQETGGMGTDTQYF. The CDR3 bases are TGCGCCAGCAGCCAAGAAACAGGGGGCATGGGCACAGATACGCAGTATTTT.

This clonotype was observed many times. The genes are TRBV11-2 and TRBJ2-3; 11 bases line up with TRBD2. V dropped 5 bases and J dropped 3; count of bases not matched to a gene: 4. The CDR3 consists of 15 residues. Germline CDR1 and CDR2: SGHAT and FQNNGV. The chain's CDR3 is CASSKGTSGTDTQYF. The DNA for the CDR3 is TGTGCCAGCAGCAAGGGGACTAGCGGAACAGATACGCAGTATTTT.

The CDR3 reads CSARPDYSYEGQYF. The CDR3 bases are TGCAGTGCTAGACCGGACTATAGCTACGAGGGGCAGTACTTC. The genes are TRBV20-1 and TRBJ2-7; perhaps TRBD2 as D (6 bases). The CDR3 totals 14 residues. Germline V gene data show CDR1 as DFQATT and CDR2 as SNEGSKA (reference sequence). Trimming left V 2 bases short and J 9 bases short, with 20 bases between.

The chain employs TRBV9 and TRBJ2-1; TRBD2 aligns across 8 bases. V gave up 3 bases and J gave up 4 bases; unmatched junction bases: 6. CDR3 length equals 15 residues. Per germline, CDR1 SGDLS and CDR2 YYNGEE. The DNA of the CDR3 is TGTGCCAGCAGCGAGGGGACTAGACCTTACAATGAGCAGTTCTTC. It yields the protein CASSEGTRPYNEQFF.

With regard to this clonotype: A single base separates this from a much larger clone, so it may be a read error. The chain employs TRBV30 and TRBJ2-1, with D possibly being TRBD1 (6 bases). Germline CDR1 is GTSNPN and CDR2 is SVGIG (reference sequence). The CDR3 is 12 amino acids. The V and J ends lost 3 bases and 7 bases respectively, with 10 bases between them. DNA for the CDR3: TGTGCCTGGAGGAGGACAGCTAATGAGCAGTTCTTC. This codes for CAWRRTANEQFF.

As to this clonotype: A clone one base away is much larger, so this may be a read error. The V call is TRBV4-3, the J call TRBJ2-7, with D perhaps TRBD1 (6 bases). Germline V gene lookup returns CDR1 LGHNA and CDR2 YSLEER. The CDR3 sequence is 16 residues long. V was clipped by 1 base and J by 0 bases, with 13 bases between them. The CDR3 reads CASSQAYQGSSYEQYF. Written as DNA, the CDR3 is TGCGCCAGCAGCCAAGCTTATCAGGGGAGCTCCTACGAGCAGTACTTC.

The V call is TRBV13, the J call TRBJ2-4, with a possible D match to TRBD2 (5 bases). The V gene lost 8 bases and the J gene lost 8 bases, with 22 bases spanning the gap. CDR1 and CDR2 from the germline V gene are PRHDT and FYEKMQ (reference sequence). The CDR3 loop spans 15 amino acids. The CDR3 spells CASRLKPVAPDIQYF. The CDR3 DNA follows: TGTGCCAGCCGCCTTAAGCCGGTAGCGCCGGACATTCAGTACTTC. Looking up the rest from reference TRBV13 and TRBJ2-4 gives the full variable domain: AAGVIQSPRHLIKEKRETATLKCYPIPRHDTVYWYQQGPGQDPQFLISFYEKMQSDKGSIPDRFSAQQFSDYHSELNMSSLELGDSALYFCASRLKPVAPDIQYFGAGTRLSVL.

V and J are TRBV7-9 and TRBJ1-2, with D unclear. The CDR3 sequence is 14 residues long. Germline V gene data show CDR1 as SEHNR and CDR2 as FQNEAQ (reference sequence). V lost 1 base to trimming and J lost 4 bases, with 10 bases between them. The CDR3 sequence is CASSLGAVGYGYTF. DNA of the CDR3: TGTGCCAGCAGCTTAGGGGCAGTTGGCTATGGCTACACCTTC.

The V call is TRBV4-2, the J call TRBJ2-5, with 10 positions matching TRBD1. There are 16 residues in the CDR3. Germline CDR1 reads LGHNA; CDR2 reads YNFKEQ. V lost 0 bases and J lost 2; bases outside the gene matches: 3. The CDR3 protein is CASSQDGTGVQETQYF. The CDR3 DNA sequence: TGTGCCAGCAGCCAAGACGGGACAGGGGTACAAGAGACCCAGTACTTC.

Notes on this clonotype: A read error may produce the germline difference seen at one junction end. The chain has TRBV6-2 or TRBV6-3 and TRBJ2-1; 8 nucleotides match TRBD2. The germline CDR1 and CDR2 sequences are MNHEY and SVGEGT. This CDR3 is 15 amino acids long. CDR3 in amino acids: CARSYFAGGPNEQFF. The DNA of the CDR3 is TGTGCCCGCAGTTACTTTGCGGGAGGTCCCAATGAGCAGTTCTTC.